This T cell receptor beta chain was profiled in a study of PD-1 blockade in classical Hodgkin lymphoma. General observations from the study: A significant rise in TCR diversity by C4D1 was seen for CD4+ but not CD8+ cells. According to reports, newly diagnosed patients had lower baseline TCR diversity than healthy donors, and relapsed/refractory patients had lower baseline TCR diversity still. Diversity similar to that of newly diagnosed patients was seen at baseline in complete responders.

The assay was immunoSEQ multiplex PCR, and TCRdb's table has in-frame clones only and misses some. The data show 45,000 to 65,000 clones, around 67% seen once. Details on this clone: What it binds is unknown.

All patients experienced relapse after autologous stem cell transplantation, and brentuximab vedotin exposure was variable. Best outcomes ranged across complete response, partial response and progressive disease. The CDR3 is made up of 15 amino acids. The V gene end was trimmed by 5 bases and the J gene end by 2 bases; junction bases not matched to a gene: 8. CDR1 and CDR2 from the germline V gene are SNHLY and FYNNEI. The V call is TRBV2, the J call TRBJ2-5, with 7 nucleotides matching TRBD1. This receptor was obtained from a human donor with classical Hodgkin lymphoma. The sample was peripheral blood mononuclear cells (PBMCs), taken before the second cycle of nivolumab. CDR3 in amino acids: CASSPLGQSQETQYF. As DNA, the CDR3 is TGTGCCAGCAGTCCTCTGGGACAGTCACAAGAGACCCAGTACTTC.